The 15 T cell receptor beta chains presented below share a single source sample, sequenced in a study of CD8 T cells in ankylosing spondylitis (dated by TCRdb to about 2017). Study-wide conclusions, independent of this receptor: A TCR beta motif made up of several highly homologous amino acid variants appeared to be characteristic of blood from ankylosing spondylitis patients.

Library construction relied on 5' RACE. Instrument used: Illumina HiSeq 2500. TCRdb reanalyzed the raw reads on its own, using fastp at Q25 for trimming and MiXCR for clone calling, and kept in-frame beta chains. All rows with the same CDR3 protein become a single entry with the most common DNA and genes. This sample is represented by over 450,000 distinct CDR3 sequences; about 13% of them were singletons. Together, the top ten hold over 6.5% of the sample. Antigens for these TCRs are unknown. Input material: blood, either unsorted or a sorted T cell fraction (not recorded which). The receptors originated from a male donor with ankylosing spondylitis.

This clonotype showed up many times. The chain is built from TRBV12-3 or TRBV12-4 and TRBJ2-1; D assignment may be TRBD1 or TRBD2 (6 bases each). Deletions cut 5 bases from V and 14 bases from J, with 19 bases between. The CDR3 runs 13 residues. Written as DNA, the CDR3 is TGTGCCAGCAGTCCGGTGGGTGGGGGGCTGGAGTTCTTC. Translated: CASSPVGGGLEFF.

DNA of the CDR3: TGTGCCAGCAGCACAATAGACTACTTCACAGATACGCAGTATTTT. Translated, it gives CASSTIDYFTDTQYF. The V and J genes are TRBV9 and TRBJ2-3; the D gene is possibly TRBD2 (5 bases). V was pared by 4 bases and J by 2 bases, with 14 bases between. The CDR3 runs 15 residues. Germline lookup yields CDR1 SGDLS and CDR2 YYNGEE.

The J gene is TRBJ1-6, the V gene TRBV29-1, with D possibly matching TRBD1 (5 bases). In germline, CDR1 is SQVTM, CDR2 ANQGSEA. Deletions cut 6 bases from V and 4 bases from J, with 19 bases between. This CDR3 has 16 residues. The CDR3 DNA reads TGCAGCGTCCCCCCGACAGCGAGAGGGTATAATTCACCCCTCCACTTT. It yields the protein CSVPPTARGYNSPLHF.

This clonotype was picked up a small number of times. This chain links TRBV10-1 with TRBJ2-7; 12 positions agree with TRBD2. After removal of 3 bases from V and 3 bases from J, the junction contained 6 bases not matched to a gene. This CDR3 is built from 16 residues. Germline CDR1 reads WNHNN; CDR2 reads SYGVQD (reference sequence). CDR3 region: CASSDRGLAGIYEQYF. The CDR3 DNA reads TGCGCCAGCAGTGATCGCGGACTAGCGGGAATCTACGAGCAGTACTTC.

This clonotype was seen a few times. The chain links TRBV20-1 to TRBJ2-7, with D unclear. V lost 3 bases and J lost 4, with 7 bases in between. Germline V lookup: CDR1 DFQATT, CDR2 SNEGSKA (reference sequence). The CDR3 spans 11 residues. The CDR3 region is CSASLRYEQYF. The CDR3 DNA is TGCAGTGCTAGTCTCAGATACGAGCAGTACTTC.

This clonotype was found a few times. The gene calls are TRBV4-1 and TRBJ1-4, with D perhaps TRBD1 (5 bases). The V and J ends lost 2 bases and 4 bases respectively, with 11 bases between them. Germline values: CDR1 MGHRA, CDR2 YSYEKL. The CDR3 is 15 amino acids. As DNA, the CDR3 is TGCGCCAGCAGCCAATCTGACAGCAATAATGAAAAACTGTTTTTT. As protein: CASSQSDSNNEKLFF.

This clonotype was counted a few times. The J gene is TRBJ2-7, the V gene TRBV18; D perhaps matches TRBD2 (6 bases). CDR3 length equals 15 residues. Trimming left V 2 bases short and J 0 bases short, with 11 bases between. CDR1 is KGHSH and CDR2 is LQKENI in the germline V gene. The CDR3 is CASSPLSSVSYEQYF. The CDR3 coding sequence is TGTGCCAGCTCACCATTGTCTAGCGTCTCCTACGAGCAGTACTTC.

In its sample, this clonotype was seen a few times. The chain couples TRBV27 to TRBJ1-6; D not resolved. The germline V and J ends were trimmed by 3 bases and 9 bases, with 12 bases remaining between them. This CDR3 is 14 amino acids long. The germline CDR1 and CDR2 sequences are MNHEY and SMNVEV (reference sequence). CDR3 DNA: TGTGCCAGCAGTTTTGGCAGTCGATCTTCACCCCTCCACTTT. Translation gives CASSFGSRSSPLHF.

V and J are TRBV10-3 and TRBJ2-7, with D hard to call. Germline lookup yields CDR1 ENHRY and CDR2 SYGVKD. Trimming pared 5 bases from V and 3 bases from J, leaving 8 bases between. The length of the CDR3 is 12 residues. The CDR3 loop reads CAISFRGYEQYF. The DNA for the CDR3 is TGTGCCATCAGTTTCCGTGGCTACGAGCAGTACTTC.

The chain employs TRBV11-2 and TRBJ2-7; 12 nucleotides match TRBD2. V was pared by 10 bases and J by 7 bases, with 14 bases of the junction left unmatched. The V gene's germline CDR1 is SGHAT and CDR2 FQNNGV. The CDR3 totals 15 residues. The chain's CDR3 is CATVPLAGGPSEQYF. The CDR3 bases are TGTGCCACCGTGCCGCTAGCGGGAGGGCCGAGTGAGCAGTACTTC.

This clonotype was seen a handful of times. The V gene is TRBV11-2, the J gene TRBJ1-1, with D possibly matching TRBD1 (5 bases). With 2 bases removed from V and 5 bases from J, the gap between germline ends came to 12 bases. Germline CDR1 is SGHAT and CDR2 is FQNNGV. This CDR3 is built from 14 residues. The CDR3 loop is CASSLYPGHTEAFF. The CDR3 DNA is TGTGCCAGCAGCTTATATCCAGGGCATACTGAAGCTTTCTTT.

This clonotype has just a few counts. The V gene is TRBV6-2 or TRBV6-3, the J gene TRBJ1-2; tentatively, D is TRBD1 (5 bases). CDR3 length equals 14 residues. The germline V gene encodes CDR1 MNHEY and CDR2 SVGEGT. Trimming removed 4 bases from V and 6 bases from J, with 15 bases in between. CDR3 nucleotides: TGTGCCAGCAGTTTCTCCAGGACAAGCAATGGCTACACCTTC. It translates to CASSFSRTSNGYTF.

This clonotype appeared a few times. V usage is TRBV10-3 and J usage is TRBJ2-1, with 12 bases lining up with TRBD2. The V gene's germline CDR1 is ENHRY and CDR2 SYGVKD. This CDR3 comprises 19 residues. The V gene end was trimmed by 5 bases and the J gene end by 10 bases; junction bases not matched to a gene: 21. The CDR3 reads CAISKTGQPTSGSSSEQFF. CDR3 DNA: TGTGCCATCAGTAAAACGGGACAGCCGACTAGCGGGAGCTCCAGCGAGCAGTTCTTC.

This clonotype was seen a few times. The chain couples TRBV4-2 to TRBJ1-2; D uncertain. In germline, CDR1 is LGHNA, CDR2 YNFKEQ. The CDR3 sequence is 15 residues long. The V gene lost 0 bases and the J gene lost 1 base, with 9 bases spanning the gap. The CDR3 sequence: CASSQDRASNYGYTF. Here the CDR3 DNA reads TGTGCCAGCAGCCAAGATCGGGCCAGTAACTATGGCTACACCTTC.

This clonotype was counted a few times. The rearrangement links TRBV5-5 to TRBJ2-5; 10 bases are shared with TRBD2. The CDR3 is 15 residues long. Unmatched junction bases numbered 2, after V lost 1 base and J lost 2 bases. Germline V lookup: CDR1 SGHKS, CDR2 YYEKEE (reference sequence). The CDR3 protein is CASSLTAGGQETQYF. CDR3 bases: TGTGCCAGCAGCTTGACAGCGGGAGGGCAAGAGACCCAGTACTTC.